This TCR beta chain derives from a study of blood T cell repertoires in COVID-19. Turning to the study itself: T cells, B-cell-depleted T cells, or PBMCs supplied cDNA or gDNA.

Original handling: Reference gene primer amplification yielded estimated nucleated cell counts. Here immunoSEQ multiplex PCR was the method, and the copy in TCRdb shows in-frame clones only, minus some. That table gives V, J and clone size, and the DNA gave D and trimming. This sample carries 150,000 to 200,000 clones, roughly 87% of them seen once, and the ten largest clones take 7.6%. The sample was peripheral blood. The TCR comes from a woman in her 70s with COVID-19, enrolled during active disease.

CDR3 in DNA: TGTGCCATCACCAGCGGAGTCTACAATGAGCAGTTCTTC. Protein: CAITSGVYNEQFF. The V gene is TRBV10-3, the J gene TRBJ2-1; possible D gene TRBD2, 5 bases. Germline V gives CDR1 ENHRY, CDR2 SYGVKD. Trimming took 7 bases from V and 3 from J, leaving 10 bases between them. This CDR3 has 13 residues.